The 13 T cell receptor beta chains below all came from one sample that was sequenced in a study of Graves' ophthalmopathy and Graves' hyperthyroidism. Researchers took RNA transcripts and amplified TCR beta CDR3 regions from them. The authors performed first-round RT-PCR with HTBI primers and then a second-round multiplex PCR. TCRdb independently ran MiXCR on the multiplex PCR reads; one entry per CDR3 protein. The profile covers about 1.1 million distinct CDR3 sequences, with 35% to 40% appearing a single time and 11% taken by the ten largest. The specimen was peripheral blood or thyroid tissue (not recorded which). Receptors originate from an adult man with Graves' hyperthyroidism.

This clonotype was counted at least ten times. This chain joins TRBV7-6 and TRBJ1-6, with D tentatively TRBD1 (5 bases). V shed 5 bases and J shed 7 bases, with 18 bases lying between them. There are 16 residues in the CDR3. The germline CDR1 and CDR2 sequences are SGHVS and FNYEAQ. Here the CDR3 DNA reads TGTGCCAGCAGCAACCGGTTGGGGCGGAAAAATTCACCCCTCCACTTT. It encodes CASSNRLGRKNSPLHF.

This clonotype was found a few times. This rearrangement joins TRBV5-1 to TRBJ1-5, with a weak D call TRBD1 (5 bases). From germline, CDR1 is SGHRS and CDR2 YFSETQ. V gave up 3 bases and J gave up 5 bases, with 15 bases separating them. The CDR3 contains 15 residues. CDR3 in DNA: TGCGCCAGCAGCTGGGGAGGGGCGACCGATCAGCCCCAGCATTTT. Amino acids: CASSWGGATDQPQHF.

In this sample, this clonotype turned up many times. The rearrangement uses TRBV5-6 and TRBJ1-2; D uncertain. V was clipped by 6 bases and J by 1 base, with 7 bases between them. Germline lookup yields CDR1 SGHDT and CDR2 YYEEEE. The CDR3 runs to 12 residues. Here the CDR3 DNA reads TGTGCCAGCAACACTGATAACTATGGCTACACCTTC. It specifies CASNTDNYGYTF.

V and J are TRBV7-2 and TRBJ1-2; TRBD1 agrees at 7 bases. The CDR3 totals 13 residues. Germline CDR1 is SGHTA and CDR2 is FQGNSA. Germline trimming cut 4 bases from V and 8 bases from J; bases unmatched to any gene: 7. The CDR3 region has the DNA TGTGCCAGCAGCTCGGACAGGAGGAAAGGCTACACCTTC. This encodes CASSSDRRKGYTF.

In its sample, this clonotype was seen a few times. This sequence joins TRBV11-2 and TRBJ2-5; possibly TRBD1 for D (5 bases). The length of the CDR3 is 13 residues. Trimming took off 5 bases at V and 5 bases at J, with 12 bases between the two ends. Germline values: CDR1 SGHAT, CDR2 FQNNGV. DNA for the CDR3: TGTGCCAGCAGCCTACAGGCGTCGGAGACCCAGTACTTC. It encodes CASSLQASETQYF.

The CDR3 protein is CASNYYEEQYF. The CDR3 nucleotides are TGCGCCAGCAATTACTACGAGGAGCAGTACTTC. This sequence joins TRBV10-2 and TRBJ2-7; no clear D. Trimming left V 7 bases short and J 7 bases short, with 11 bases between. This CDR3 spans 11 amino acids. Germline V gives CDR1 WSHSY, CDR2 SAAADI.

Points on this clonotype: A junction end diverges from the germline sequence, so it may reflect a read error. This rearrangement joins TRBV10-2 to TRBJ1-2; D is ambiguous. There are 13 residues in the CDR3. CDR1 and CDR2 from the germline V gene are WSHSY and SAAADI. The CDR3 reads CASSFEGFGGYTF. As DNA, the CDR3 is TGTGCCAGCAGTTTCGAGGGATTTGGGGGCTACACCTTC.

The V call is TRBV5-1, the J call TRBJ1-4; possibly TRBD1 for D (6 bases). V was trimmed by 3 bases and J by 4 bases, leaving 16 bases between them. The CDR3 is made up of 16 amino acids. Germline V CDR1 and CDR2: SGHRS, YFSETQ. CDR3 region: CASSSDTGADNEKLFF. The CDR3 coding sequence is TGCGCCAGCAGCTCGGACACGGGGGCAGATAATGAAAAACTGTTTTTT.

This clonotype has ten or more counts. The J gene is TRBJ1-2, the V gene TRBV20-1; no reliable D call. The CDR3 covers 13 residues. The germline V gene encodes CDR1 DFQATT and CDR2 SNEGSKA (reference sequence). Trimming stripped 3 bases from V and 0 bases from J, with 8 bases between. The CDR3 DNA reads TGCAGTGCTAGTGGCCAGCCTAACTATGGCTACACCTTC. Its protein product is CSASGQPNYGYTF.

As concerns this clonotype: An end of the junction differs from the germline gene, which may be a read error. CDR3: CASSPGQGAYVLTF. CDR3 nucleotides: TGTGCCAGCTCTCCGGGACAGGGGGCCTACGTCCTGACTTTC. The gene calls are TRBV2 and TRBJ2-6, with TRBD1 matching over 12 bases. Looked up from germline, CDR1 is SNHLY and CDR2 is FYNNEI. The CDR3 is 14 amino acids.

This clonotype appeared a single time. This may arise from a read error, as a much more abundant clone is one base away. No conserved phenylalanine or tryptophan is present at the end of the CDR3, so a read error is the likely explanation. V and J are TRBV19 and TRBJ2-7, with TRBD1 identical over 8 bases. V trimming: 6 bases; J trimming: 2 bases; junction bases outside the gene matches: 9. This CDR3 region has 15 residues. Germline V lookup: CDR1 LNHDA, CDR2 SQIVND (reference sequence). The CDR3 DNA reads as TGTGCCAGTAGCCCAGGGACAGGCTTAACCTACGAGCAGTACCTC. Amino acid sequence: CASSPGTGLTYEQYL.

This clonotype was counted many times. The rearrangement uses TRBV7-6 and TRBJ2-6, with unresolved D. Germline values: CDR1 SGHVS, CDR2 FNYEAQ. V was shortened by 5 bases and J by 0 bases, with 11 bases between the two germline ends. This CDR3 is 16 amino acids long. In DNA, the CDR3 is TGTGCCAGCAGCAAACGACAAAACTCTGGGGCCAACGTCCTGACTTTC. Its translation is CASSKRQNSGANVLTF.

This clonotype was picked up a small number of times. The V call is TRBV30, the J call TRBJ2-7, with D unclear. V was cut by 1 base and J by 4 bases, with 5 bases left in between. This CDR3 is 11 amino acids long. The V gene's germline CDR1 is GTSNPN and CDR2 SVGIG (reference sequence). The CDR3 DNA reads TGTGCCTGGAGTGGCCAGTACGAGCAGTACTTC. Translating gives CAWSGQYEQYF.